This T cell receptor beta chain was retrieved from a study of T cells in Graves' hyperthyroidism and ophthalmopathy. Whole-study results and caveats: The model's output predicted ophthalmopathy at a median of 6.5 months prior to onset.

This CDR3 is built from 19 residues. V lost 0 bases to trimming and J lost 0 bases; unmatched junction nucleotides: 7. CDR1 and CDR2 from the germline V gene are SGHRS and YFSETQ. This clonotype was observed at least ten times. Antigen specificity is unknown. RNA transcripts served as the template for amplifying TCR beta CDR3 regions. In the first-round RT-PCR of the TCR CDR3, the HTBI primer set was used. TCRdb reprocessed the multiplex PCR reads via MiXCR and lists one record per CDR3 protein. Counted here are roughly 200,000 distinct CDR3 sequences, approximately 16% occurring once; the ten biggest clones make up 44%.

The sequenced sample was blood. This rearrangement joins TRBV5-1 to TRBJ2-1, with 12 bases lining up with TRBD2. The sequence was obtained from a man aged 35 to 55 with Graves' hyperthyroidism. This chain's CDR3 is CASSLVWTSGTISYNEQFF. CDR3 nucleotide sequence: TGCGCCAGCAGCTTGGTTTGGACTAGCGGGACAATCTCCTACAATGAGCAGTTCTTC.